This T cell receptor (beta chain) came from a study of OX40 agonist ivuxolimab in advanced cancers. Patients had blood sampled at baseline and again on cycle 4 day 1 and cycle 7 day 1. This clone was observed a single time. Generated by immunoSEQ multiplex PCR, the TCRdb table keeps only in-frame clones and is missing some. The sample includes roughly 80,000 clones, approximately 79% seen only once; the top ten take 6.6%. Germline V gene lookup returns CDR1 LGHNA and CDR2 YSLEER. There are 14 residues in the CDR3. V was trimmed by 1 base and J by 8 bases, leaving 12 bases between them. The sequence was collected from an adult with an advanced solid tumor such as melanoma, head and neck, liver or kidney cancer. The specimen was CD4+ or CD8+ T cells sorted from blood, collected in a trial of the OX40 agonist ivuxolimab. The rearrangement links TRBV4-3 to TRBJ2-1; D remains unclear. The CDR3 loop is CASSQGPILDEQFF. Here the CDR3 DNA reads TGCGCCAGCAGCCAAGGACCTATATTGGATGAGCAGTTCTTC.